Included here is one T cell receptor (beta chain) sequence, with context. No antigen is known for it. Base qualities were left out, and no much larger clone turns up one base away. The CDR3 sequence holds 18 residues, the cysteine and phenylalanine included. Only the CDR3 DNA stays, 54 bases, in frame from base 1. CDR1 SGHDN and CDR2 FVKESK were looked up in the germline V gene. V is pruned by 3 bases and J by 3 bases, leaving 15 bases of the junction without a gene match. TCRbeta CDR3 regions were amplified from genomic DNA by means of the immunoSEQ Assay, a bias-controlled multiplex PCR. The authors' analysis ran thus. The number of nucleated cells in each sample was estimated by amplification of reference gene primers within the assay. To quantify the absolute abundance of each unique TCRbeta CDR3 rearrangement, sequence reads were collapsed and filtered. For each sample, productive Simpson clonality was calculated as the square root of Simpson's diversity index over productive rearrangements. TCRdb re-hosts the immuneACCESS table, in-frame sequences only. Its copies lack some clones; in the studies checked, an unresolved V gene accounts for under half of them, and the cause for the rest is not known. That table gives V, J and clone size, and the DNA gave D and trimming. Across this sample there are about 130,000 clones, with nearly 90% seen only once. The top ten constitute approximately 1.1% of the sample.

This sample was included in a study of blood T cell repertoires in COVID-19 (TCRdb year 2020). A note on the overall study: The collaborator samples originated in the United States, Italy and Spain and spanned the acute and convalescent phases of COVID-19. The material from the prospective study consisted of cDNA or gDNA derived from T cells, B-cell-depleted T cells, or PBMCs. Samples were obtained from the ongoing ImmuneRACE study (first 160 participants) and from over 1,000 subjects provided by 6 global collaborators. The dataset comprised deeply sampled blood TCRbeta repertoires from subjects exposed to, actively infected with, or recovered from COVID-19. The repertoires were made available in a free public database intended to serve as a resource for research on the immune response to SARS-CoV-2. Nearly every sample came with metadata listing a de-identified subject ID, COVID-19 status, age in years and sex. Where available, HLA class I and class II types were obtained from metadata supplied by the sample provider rather than from assay-based typing.

Whole blood was collected in K2EDTA tubes by collaborating institutions according to the institutions' own protocols. Collaborator samples were shipped for TCRbeta analysis as frozen whole blood, isolated PBMCs, or DNA extracted from either sample type. The study at large found these results: The amount of clinical and demographic metadata varied by source and participant and was provided uncurated.

The source of this sequence is a woman of 80 years or more with acute or convalescent COVID-19. Sequenced sample: peripheral blood. This chain joins TRBV14 to TRBJ2-3; a stretch of 7 junction bases matches TRBD2. DNA sequence: TGTGCCAGCAGCCATTTTATGGCGGGAGTGAAGAGGACAGATACGCAGTATTTT. Its protein is CASSHFMAGVKRTDTQYF.